These T cell receptor beta chains were read from a single sample in a study of T cells in Graves' hyperthyroidism and ophthalmopathy. TCRdb re-analysed the multiplex PCR reads in MiXCR, keeping a single row per CDR3 protein. The table includes a few hundred thousand distinct CDR3 sequences, approximately 15% detected once. Source material: blood. These receptors were taken from a middle-aged woman with Graves' ophthalmopathy. The CDR3 runs from the conserved cysteine through the conserved F or W. The order of the fields is D gene, V gene, clone size, J gene, CDR3 DNA, CDR3 protein. D genes are given only for firm matches. Clone sizes are given selectively: once, few, many, or a class where the clone is expanded.

D gene: TRBD1; V gene: TRBV29-1; clone size: .; J gene: TRBJ1-1; CDR3 DNA: TGCAGCGCTCTCAGACAGGGGGAGGGCACTGAAGCTTTCTTT; CDR3 protein: CSALRQGEGTEAFF
D gene: TRBD1; V gene: TRBV6-1; clone size: few; J gene: TRBJ2-1; CDR3 DNA: TGTGCCAGCAGCTACAGGGGGCTCTACAATGAGCAGTTCTTC; CDR3 protein: CASSYRGLYNEQFF
D gene: .; V gene: TRBV7-2; clone size: .; J gene: TRBJ2-7; CDR3 DNA: TGTGCCAGCAGCTCCCGGGACTTCGGGTACGGGCAGTACTTC; CDR3 protein: CASSSRDFGYGQYF
D gene: TRBD2; V gene: TRBV12-3/TRBV12-4; clone size: many; J gene: TRBJ2-1; CDR3 DNA: TGTGCCAGCAGTTTATCTAGCGGGCGTGAGTGGGAGCAGTTCTTC; CDR3 protein: CASSLSSGREWEQFF
D gene: .; V gene: TRBV20-1; clone size: many; J gene: TRBJ2-7; CDR3 DNA: TGCAGTGCTAGAGAGGAGGGCGACAATACCTACGAGCAGTACTTC; CDR3 protein: CSAREEGDNTYEQYF
D gene: TRBD2; V gene: TRBV12-3/TRBV12-4; clone size: many; J gene: TRBJ2-7; CDR3 DNA: TGTGCCAGCAGCCTTGGACTAGCGGGAGTCCACGAGCAGTACTTC; CDR3 protein: CASSLGLAGVHEQYF
D gene: .; V gene: TRBV6-6; clone size: many; J gene: TRBJ1-1; CDR3 DNA: TGTGCCAGCAGTTACACGGGACCCGAAGCTTTCTTT; CDR3 protein: CASSYTGPEAFF
D gene: .; V gene: TRBV6-1; clone size: .; J gene: TRBJ2-7; CDR3 DNA: TGTGCCAGCAGTGAAGCAGGGCAGCCCCCGTACGAGCAGTACTTC; CDR3 protein: CASSEAGQPPYEQYF
D gene: .; V gene: TRBV12-3/TRBV12-4; clone size: .; J gene: TRBJ1-4; CDR3 DNA: TGTGCCAGCGCGGGTATGGGGGAAAAACTGTTTTTT; CDR3 protein: CASAGMGEKLFF
D gene: .; V gene: TRBV30; clone size: many; J gene: TRBJ1-1; CDR3 DNA: TGTGCCTGGAGTTTATTCGGGGGGGTAGCTTTCTTT; CDR3 protein: CAWSLFGGVAFF
D gene: .; V gene: TRBV4-2; clone size: .; J gene: TRBJ1-1; CDR3 DNA: TGTGCCAGCAGCCAGGCCATGGGGTTGGGTCGGGGCAACACTGAAGCTTTCTTT; CDR3 protein: CASSQAMGLGRGNTEAFF
D gene: TRBD2; V gene: TRBV28; clone size: many; J gene: TRBJ2-7; CDR3 DNA: TGTGCCAGCAACCCAGCGGGATCGCTCGAGCAGTACTTC; CDR3 protein: CASNPAGSLEQYF
D gene: .; V gene: TRBV3-1; clone size: many; J gene: TRBJ2-7; CDR3 DNA: TGTGCCAGCAGCCAACCCGGATCCGAGCAGTACTTC; CDR3 protein: CASSQPGSEQYF
D gene: TRBD1; V gene: TRBV19; clone size: .; J gene: TRBJ2-5; CDR3 DNA: TGTGCCAGTAGTATAGCCGACAGGGCCCAAGAGACCCAGTACTTC; CDR3 protein: CASSIADRAQETQYF
D gene: .; V gene: TRBV2; clone size: many; J gene: TRBJ1-5; CDR3 DNA: TGTGCCAGCAGGTACTACGTTGGGGGGGCCGTGCACCAGCCCCAGCATTTT; CDR3 protein: CASRYYVGGAVHQPQHF
D gene: .; V gene: TRBV19; clone size: .; J gene: TRBJ1-2; CDR3 DNA: TGTGCCAGTAGTATACTGGGGACTCTTAACTATGGCTACACCTTC; CDR3 protein: CASSILGTLNYGYTF
D gene: TRBD1; V gene: TRBV7-9; clone size: .; J gene: TRBJ2-7; CDR3 DNA: TGTGCCAGCAGCGTCTGGACAGGGGGTCTCGACGAGCAGTACTTC; CDR3 protein: CASSVWTGGLDEQYF
D gene: .; V gene: TRBV7-3; clone size: many; J gene: TRBJ2-1; CDR3 DNA: TGTGCCAGCAGCTCCAACTCGGGCAGTCGGCAGTTCTTC; CDR3 protein: CASSSNSGSRQFF
D gene: TRBD1; V gene: TRBV11-2; clone size: .; J gene: TRBJ1-1; CDR3 DNA: TGTGCCAGCAGCTTCGCAGGGGGCAGGAAGTCCACTGAAGCTTTCTTT; CDR3 protein: CASSFAGGRKSTEAFF
D gene: .; V gene: TRBV28; clone size: many; J gene: TRBJ2-1; CDR3 DNA: TGTGCCAGCAGGGCCCCCGGGACGCAGCAGTTCTTC; CDR3 protein: CASRAPGTQQFF
D gene: .; V gene: TRBV5-6; clone size: many; J gene: TRBJ2-3; CDR3 DNA: TGTGCCAGCAGCTTACTCCCCGCGGGTACGCAGTATTTT; CDR3 protein: CASSLLPAGTQYF
D gene: .; V gene: TRBV3-1; clone size: many; J gene: TRBJ1-5; CDR3 DNA: TGTGCCAGCAGTAGAGGACGCAATCAGCCCCAGCATTTT; CDR3 protein: CASSRGRNQPQHF
D gene: .; V gene: TRBV7-3; clone size: .; J gene: TRBJ2-3; CDR3 DNA: TGTGCCAGCAGCTTTAGTATCCGGGATACGCAGTATTTT; CDR3 protein: CASSFSIRDTQYF
D gene: .; V gene: TRBV6-2/TRBV6-3; clone size: .; J gene: TRBJ1-1; CDR3 DNA: TGTGCCAGCAGTAAACGCGGCCAGCCGAACACTGAAGCTTTCTTT; CDR3 protein: CASSKRGQPNTEAFF
D gene: .; V gene: TRBV2; clone size: many; J gene: TRBJ1-1; CDR3 DNA: TGTGCCAGCAGTAAGAGGATAGACACTGAAGCTTTCTTT; CDR3 protein: CASSKRIDTEAFF
D gene: TRBD1; V gene: TRBV12-3/TRBV12-4; clone size: .; J gene: TRBJ1-2; CDR3 DNA: TGTGCCAGCAGCAAGACAGGGGGCAGAGGCTACACCTTC; CDR3 protein: CASSKTGGRGYTF
D gene: .; V gene: TRBV2; clone size: .; J gene: TRBJ2-2; CDR3 DNA: TGTGCCACCCAAAAAGCGGGTAACACCGGGGAGCTGTTTTTT; CDR3 protein: CATQKAGNTGELFF
D gene: .; V gene: TRBV5-1; clone size: .; J gene: TRBJ1-5; CDR3 DNA: TGCGCCAGCAGCTTTCAGGGGAATTTGAGGACAGATACGCAGCATTTT; CDR3 protein: CASSFQGNLRTDTQHF
D gene: .; V gene: TRBV20-1; clone size: few; J gene: TRBJ1-2; CDR3 DNA: TGCAGTGCTAGTGACATTGGGACGTTGGGCTACACCTTC; CDR3 protein: CSASDIGTLGYTF
D gene: TRBD2; V gene: TRBV6-6; clone size: many; J gene: TRBJ2-3; CDR3 DNA: TGTGCCAGCAGTTACCGGACTAGCGGCACAGATACGCAGTATTTT; CDR3 protein: CASSYRTSGTDTQYF
D gene: TRBD1; V gene: TRBV6-1; clone size: many; J gene: TRBJ2-7; CDR3 DNA: TGTGCCAGCAGTTCCCCTGGGGACAGTTACGAGCAGTACTTC; CDR3 protein: CASSSPGDSYEQYF
D gene: .; V gene: TRBV3-1; clone size: few; J gene: TRBJ1-6; CDR3 DNA: TGTGCCAGCAGCCAAATCTCCAGGGGAAGTTCACCCCTCCACTTT; CDR3 protein: CASSQISRGSSPLHF
D gene: .; V gene: TRBV18; clone size: .; J gene: TRBJ2-3; CDR3 DNA: TGTGCCAGCTCACTTACGGACAGAATTAGCACAGATACGCAGTATTTT; CDR3 protein: CASSLTDRISTDTQYF
D gene: .; V gene: TRBV7-9; clone size: many; J gene: TRBJ1-1; CDR3 DNA: TGTGCCAGCAGCTTATTATCCGGGGCTAACACTGAAGCTTTCTTT; CDR3 protein: CASSLLSGANTEAFF
D gene: .; V gene: TRBV5-1; clone size: .; J gene: TRBJ1-3; CDR3 DNA: TGCGCCAGCAGCTTGGGTAATGGAAACACCATATATTTT; CDR3 protein: CASSLGNGNTIYF
D gene: TRBD2; V gene: TRBV20-1; clone size: many; J gene: TRBJ2-1; CDR3 DNA: TGCAGTGCAGACAGACCGGGACTAGCGGGGAATGAGCAGTTCTTC; CDR3 protein: CSADRPGLAGNEQFF
D gene: TRBD1; V gene: TRBV18; clone size: many; J gene: TRBJ2-1; CDR3 DNA: TGTGCCAGCTCACCACCCGGGACAGGGTACAATGAGCAGTTCTTC; CDR3 protein: CASSPPGTGYNEQFF
D gene: .; V gene: TRBV20-1; clone size: .; J gene: TRBJ2-7; CDR3 DNA: TGCAGTGCTATCCTAAATCACGAGCAGTACTTC; CDR3 protein: CSAILNHEQYF
D gene: .; V gene: TRBV28; clone size: .; J gene: TRBJ2-7; CDR3 DNA: TGTGCCAGCATTTCGCGGGGGCACCTCTACGAGCAGTACTTC; CDR3 protein: CASISRGHLYEQYF
D gene: .; V gene: TRBV7-9; clone size: few; J gene: TRBJ2-1; CDR3 DNA: TGTGCCAGCAGCTTAGCGCAAGGGAATGAGCAGTTCTTC; CDR3 protein: CASSLAQGNEQFF
D gene: .; V gene: TRBV6-2/TRBV6-3; clone size: many; J gene: TRBJ2-7; CDR3 DNA: TGTGCCAGCAGTTACCTCGCGGGGCCGCACGAGCAGTACTTC; CDR3 protein: CASSYLAGPHEQYF
D gene: .; V gene: TRBV28; clone size: .; J gene: TRBJ1-1; CDR3 DNA: TGTGCCAGCAGTTTATGGACTGAAGCTTTCTTT; CDR3 protein: CASSLWTEAFF
D gene: .; V gene: TRBV19; clone size: few; J gene: TRBJ1-5; CDR3 DNA: TGTGCCAGTAGTCCTTGGGGGACCTATCAGCCCCAGCATTTT; CDR3 protein: CASSPWGTYQPQHF
D gene: TRBD2; V gene: TRBV30; clone size: few; J gene: TRBJ2-3; CDR3 DNA: TGTGCCTGGAGTGTTGAGCGGGAGGGCCCAAGCACAGATACGCAGTATTTT; CDR3 protein: CAWSVEREGPSTDTQYF
D gene: TRBD1; V gene: TRBV2; clone size: .; J gene: TRBJ1-5; CDR3 DNA: TGTGCCAGCAGTGCACCGGGACAGGGGGCGTGGAATCAGCCCCAGCATTTT; CDR3 protein: CASSAPGQGAWNQPQHF
D gene: .; V gene: TRBV20-1; clone size: .; J gene: TRBJ1-2; CDR3 DNA: TGCAGTGCTAGAGGCGGCCAGTCAGGGCTGGATGGCTACACCTTC; CDR3 protein: CSARGGQSGLDGYTF
D gene: .; V gene: TRBV12-3/TRBV12-4; clone size: many; J gene: TRBJ2-2; CDR3 DNA: TGTGCCAGCAGTCCTTCCGGGGGAGGGAACACCGGGGAGCTGTTTTTT; CDR3 protein: CASSPSGGGNTGELFF
D gene: .; V gene: TRBV7-9; clone size: many; J gene: TRBJ2-5; CDR3 DNA: TGTGCCAGCAGCTTGGGGGCAGACCGGGAGACCCAGTACTTC; CDR3 protein: CASSLGADRETQYF
D gene: TRBD2; V gene: TRBV5-1; clone size: many; J gene: TRBJ2-1; CDR3 DNA: TGCGCCAGCAGCTTGGCCCGCGCGGGAGTTTTTCCCTACAATGAGCAGTTCTTC; CDR3 protein: CASSLARAGVFPYNEQFF
D gene: .; V gene: TRBV11-2; clone size: many; J gene: TRBJ2-5; CDR3 DNA: TGTGCCAGCAGCTTAAGCCCGGTGAGGGGGCAAGAGACCCAGTACTTC; CDR3 protein: CASSLSPVRGQETQYF
D gene: .; V gene: TRBV4-1; clone size: .; J gene: TRBJ2-2; CDR3 DNA: TGCGCCAGCAGCCAACTAGGGCTCGGGGAGCTGTTTTTT; CDR3 protein: CASSQLGLGELFF
D gene: .; V gene: TRBV28; clone size: many; J gene: TRBJ2-5; CDR3 DNA: TGTGCCAGCAGCGGGGAAGCGGCGTACCAAGAGACCCAGTACTTC; CDR3 protein: CASSGEAAYQETQYF
D gene: .; V gene: TRBV4-1; clone size: .; J gene: TRBJ1-2; CDR3 DNA: TGCGCCAGCAGCCAAGATGCCGGGGCTAACTATGGCTACACCTTC; CDR3 protein: CASSQDAGANYGYTF
D gene: .; V gene: TRBV7-9; clone size: .; J gene: TRBJ1-1; CDR3 DNA: TGTGCCAGCAGCAACAGCTACATGAACACTGAAGCTTCCTTT; CDR3 protein: CASSNSYMNTEASF
D gene: TRBD1; V gene: TRBV3-1; clone size: few; J gene: TRBJ1-3; CDR3 DNA: TGTGCCAGCAGCCAAGTGACAGGGCGAGGAAACACCATATATTTT; CDR3 protein: CASSQVTGRGNTIYF
D gene: .; V gene: TRBV5-1; clone size: few; J gene: TRBJ1-1; CDR3 DNA: TGCGCCAGCAGCTTATTGGGAATTGGGGAGAACACTGAAGCTTTCTTT; CDR3 protein: CASSLLGIGENTEAFF
D gene: .; V gene: TRBV12-3/TRBV12-4; clone size: .; J gene: TRBJ1-2; CDR3 DNA: TGTGCCAGCAGGACCAGTACGACAGGCCGACAATCGTATGGCTACACCTTC; CDR3 protein: CASRTSTTGRQSYGYTF
D gene: .; V gene: TRBV29-1; clone size: .; J gene: TRBJ2-7; CDR3 DNA: TGCAGCGTTGCTGCCTGGGCCGGGACCTACGAGCAGTACTTC; CDR3 protein: CSVAAWAGTYEQYF
D gene: .; V gene: TRBV6-5; clone size: .; J gene: TRBJ2-7; CDR3 DNA: TGTGCCAGCAGTTACTCCACGAACACCTACGAGCAGTACTTC; CDR3 protein: CASSYSTNTYEQYF
D gene: .; V gene: TRBV12-3/TRBV12-4; clone size: .; J gene: TRBJ2-3; CDR3 DNA: TGTGCCAGCACTACAACTAGCACAGATACGCAGTATTTT; CDR3 protein: CASTTTSTDTQYF